This TCR beta chain was sequenced in a study of blood T cell repertoires in COVID-19. Looking at the study overall: Both acute and convalescent COVID-19 samples were obtained from the United States, Italy and Spain. From T cells, B-cell-depleted T cells, or PBMCs came the material, which was cDNA or gDNA.

The assay was immunoSEQ multiplex PCR, and TCRdb's table has in-frame clones only and misses some. The sample has about 68,000 clones, 80% seen once. The germline V gene encodes CDR1 MNHEY and CDR2 SMNVEV (reference sequence). After removal of 2 bases from V and 3 bases from J, the junction contained 8 bases not matched to a gene. The CDR3 has 16 amino acids. The genes are TRBV27 and TRBJ2-3; 7 nucleotides align to TRBD2. The TCR originated in a human donor in a cohort sampled during active COVID-19. The sequenced material came from peripheral blood. The CDR3: CASSLLGRGGTDTQYF. As DNA, the CDR3 is TGTGCCAGCAGTTTACTGGGACGGGGAGGGACAGATACGCAGTATTTT.